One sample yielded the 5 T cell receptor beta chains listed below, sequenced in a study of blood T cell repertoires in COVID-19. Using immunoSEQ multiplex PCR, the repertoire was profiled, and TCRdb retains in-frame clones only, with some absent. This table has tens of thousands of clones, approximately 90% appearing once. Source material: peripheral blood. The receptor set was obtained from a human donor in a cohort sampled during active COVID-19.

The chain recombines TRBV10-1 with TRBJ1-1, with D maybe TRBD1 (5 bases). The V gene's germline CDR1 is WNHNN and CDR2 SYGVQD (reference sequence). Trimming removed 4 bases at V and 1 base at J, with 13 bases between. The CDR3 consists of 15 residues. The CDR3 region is CASSAGRERNTEAFF. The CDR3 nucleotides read TGCGCCAGCAGTGCGGGCAGGGAAAGGAACACTGAAGCTTTCTTT.

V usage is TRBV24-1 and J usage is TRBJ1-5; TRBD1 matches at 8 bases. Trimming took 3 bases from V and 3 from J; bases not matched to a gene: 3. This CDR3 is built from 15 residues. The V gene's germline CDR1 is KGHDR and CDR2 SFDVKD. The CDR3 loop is CATSDTTGANQPQHF. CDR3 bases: TGTGCCACCAGTGATACGACAGGGGCCAATCAGCCCCAGCATTTT.

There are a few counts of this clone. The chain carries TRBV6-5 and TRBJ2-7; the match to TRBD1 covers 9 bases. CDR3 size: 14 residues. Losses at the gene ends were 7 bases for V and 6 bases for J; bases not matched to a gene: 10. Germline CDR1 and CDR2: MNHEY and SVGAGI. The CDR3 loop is CASNPPGTGSEQYF. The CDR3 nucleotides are TGTGCCAGCAACCCCCCGGGGACAGGGAGCGAGCAGTACTTC.

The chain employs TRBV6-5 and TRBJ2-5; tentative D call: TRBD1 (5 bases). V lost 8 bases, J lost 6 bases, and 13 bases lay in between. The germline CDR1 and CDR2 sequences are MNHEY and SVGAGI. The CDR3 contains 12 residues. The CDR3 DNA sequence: TGTGCCAGCTCCAGGGCCGACCAGACCCAGTACTTC. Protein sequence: CASSRADQTQYF.

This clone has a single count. The CDR3 DNA reads TGCGCCAGCAGCCCCGTCAGGGGCGCAGATACGCAGTATTTT. Amino acids: CASSPVRGADTQYF. The genes are TRBV4-1 and TRBJ2-3, with D possibly being TRBD1 (6 bases). Trimming shortened V by 4 bases and J by 4 bases, and 12 bases separated the two germline ends. The germline V gene encodes CDR1 MGHRA and CDR2 YSYEKL. This CDR3 region has 14 residues.